This T cell receptor (beta chain) was sequenced during a study of blood T cell repertoires in COVID-19 (dated by TCRdb to 2019 to 2021). Background on the whole study: Samples from collaborators originated in the United States, Italy and Spain and spanned both the acute and convalescent phases of COVID-19. The prospective study material was composed of cDNA or gDNA derived from T cells, B-cell-depleted T cells, or PBMCs. Subjects who had been exposed to COVID-19, were actively infected with it, or had recovered from it provided the deeply sampled blood TCRbeta repertoires that made up the dataset. The repertoires were released in a freely available public database intended as a resource for research on the immune response to SARS-CoV-2. Samples came from the ongoing ImmuneRACE study (first 160 participants) plus 1,254 subjects from 6 global collaborators. The sample metadata nearly always contained a de-identified subject ID, COVID-19 status, age in years and sex. Where available, HLA class I and class II types were taken from metadata supplied by the sample provider and were not determined by assay-based typing.

The study at large found these results: How much clinical and demographic metadata was included differed by source and by participant, and the metadata was provided uncurated.

Whole blood was collected in K2EDTA tubes by collaborating institutions according to the institutions' own protocols. For TCRbeta analysis, collaborators shipped samples in one of three forms: frozen whole blood, isolated PBMCs, or DNA extracted from either of those sample types. TCRbeta CDR3 regions were amplified from genomic DNA using the immunoSEQ Assay, a bias-controlled multiplex PCR. In the original analysis: Within the assay, amplification of reference gene primers was used to estimate how many nucleated cells each sample contained. To quantify the absolute abundance of each unique TCRbeta CDR3 rearrangement, sequence reads were collapsed and filtered. For each sample, productive Simpson clonality was calculated as the square root of Simpson's diversity index over productive rearrangements. TCRdb's version of the immuneACCESS table is confined to in-frame rearrangements and falls short of the full clone set. An unresolved V gene accounts for under half of the shortfall where checked; the remainder is of unknown origin. The V and J calls and clone size come from that table; D and trimming were worked out from the DNA. The sample records tens of thousands of clones, around 82% of which are singletons. The ten largest clonotypes hold under 15% of the sample.

Per the germline V gene (reference sequence), MNHEY is the CDR1 and SMNVEV is the CDR2. The CDR3 goes from the cysteine to the phenylalanine over 13 residues. The kept DNA is CDR3 alone, 39 bases in frame from the first base. V and J are truncated by 7 bases and 9 bases respectively, leaving an intervening sequence of 16 bases. This clone was seen only once. What this receptor recognizes is not known. Per-base qualities were not stored, and no clone one base away is much larger. The sequence derives from a human donor in a cohort sampled during active COVID-19. The sample consisted of peripheral blood. The rearranged chain carries TRBV27 and TRBJ2-4; TRBD1 is perhaps the D gene, given 6 matching bases. Read as DNA, the sequence is TGTGCCAGCACCGACAGGTCCCGCACCATTCAGTACTTC. This sequence encodes CASTDRSRTIQYF.